The clone carrying this T cell receptor (beta chain) was seen a few times. Antigen: not known. The source of the sample is a study of CD8 T cells in ankylosing spondylitis. Whole-study results and caveats: About 8 highly homologous variants made up a TCR beta motif that seemed to typify ankylosing spondylitis blood.

Quantitative 5'-RACE was performed with molecular barcodes, and it yielded the TCR beta libraries. TCRdb recomputed calls from the 5' RACE reads with MiXCR, one row per CDR3 protein. Here the sample spans over 700,000 distinct CDR3 sequences, 15% to 20% being singletons. CDR3 length: 13 amino acids. V was cut by 5 bases and J by 4 bases, with 12 bases left in between. Germline-derived CDR1 and CDR2 are SQVTM and ANQGSEA. The chain couples TRBV29-1 to TRBJ2-1, with unresolved D. The clonotype comes from a male donor with ankylosing spondylitis. Sequencing was performed on blood, either unsorted or a sorted T cell fraction (not recorded which). In DNA, the CDR3 is TGCAGCGTTATAAGGGATCGATACAATGAGCAGTTCTTC. Translated: CSVIRDRYNEQFF.